A selection of T cell receptor beta chains follows, all from one sample in a study of sequential checkpoint blockade in melanoma. The repertoire was sequenced with immunoSEQ multiplex PCR; TCRdb's copy has only in-frame clones and lacks some. Among 20,000 or so clones listed, roughly 75% were seen once. The sample in question was CD8+ T cells sorted from blood (inferred from file names), obtained from a patient given nivolumab and ipilimumab in sequence. Receptors were obtained from a human donor with melanoma. CDR3s include the opening cysteine and the closing phenylalanine or tryptophan. Each record gives: D gene, V gene, clone size, J gene, CDR3 protein, CDR3 DNA. D genes are given only for firm matches. A clone size is listed for some rows: how often the clone was seen (once, few, many), or a class if it is expanded.

>TRBD1|TRBV5-4|-|TRBJ1-6
CASSLTGGLASSPLHF
TGTGCCAGCAGCTTGACAGGGGGCCTGGCAAGTTCACCCCTCCACTTT
>-|TRBV4-2|-|TRBJ2-3
CASSHTGSDTQYF
TGTGCCAGCAGCCACACGGGGTCAGATACGCAGTATTTT
>-|TRBV4-3|-|TRBJ2-1
CASSQDRGTVNEQFF
TGCGCCAGCAGCCAAGACAGGGGAACCGTCAATGAGCAGTTCTTC
>-|TRBV5-3|-|TRBJ1-4
CARSRWAAATNEKLFF
TGTGCCAGAAGCCGGTGGGCTGCCGCAACTAATGAAAAACTGTTTTTT
>-|TRBV4-1|-|TRBJ1-6
CASSLTDNYNSPLHF
TGCGCCAGCAGCCTGACAGACAACTATAATTCACCCCTCCACTTT
>TRBD2|TRBV9|-|TRBJ2-1
CASSVVAGGLNEQFF
TGTGCCAGCAGCGTAGTTGCGGGGGGGCTTAATGAGCAGTTCTTC
>-|TRBV10-3|-|TRBJ1-2
CAISEAGGYYGYTF
TGTGCCATCAGTGAGGCGGGAGGGTACTATGGCTACACCTTC
>-|TRBV29-1|few|TRBJ2-3
CSVYRETDTQYF
TGCAGCGTTTATAGGGAGACAGATACGCAGTATTTT
>-|TRBV30|-|TRBJ1-6
CAWRETVYNSPLHF
TGTGCCTGGAGGGAGACAGTGTATAATTCACCCCTCCACTTT
>TRBD1|TRBV6-5|-|TRBJ1-4
CASSGQGLSEKLFF
TGTGCCAGCAGTGGACAGGGTTTAAGCGAAAAACTGTTTTTT
>TRBD1|TRBV6-1|-|TRBJ1-5
CASSAGTGGTGPQHF
TGTGCCAGCAGCGCCGGGACAGGGGGAACGGGGCCCCAGCATTTT
>-|TRBV2|-|TRBJ1-5
CASRKGQQPQHF
TGTGCCAGCAGAAAGGGACAACAGCCCCAGCATTTT
>-|TRBV21-1|few|TRBJ1-2
CASSKGGGPNYGYTF
TGTGCCAGCAGCAAAGGTGGAGGACCTAACTATGGCTACACCTTC
>-|TRBV19|-|TRBJ2-3
CASSHRGREADTQYF
TGTGCCAGTAGTCATAGGGGCAGGGAAGCAGATACGCAGTATTTT
>-|TRBV9|-|TRBJ2-2
CASSRQGGSGELFF
TGTGCCAGCAGTCGGCAGGGAGGCTCCGGGGAGCTGTTTTTT
>-|TRBV11-2|-|TRBJ2-3
CASNNPGQSTDTQYF
TGTGCCAGCAATAACCCCGGACAGAGCACAGATACGCAGTATTTT
>-|TRBV7-9|-|TRBJ1-2
CASSTRMTANYGYTF
TGTGCCAGCAGCACCCGAATGACAGCTAACTATGGCTACACCTTC
>TRBD1|TRBV13|-|TRBJ1-1
CASSLGTGTLTFF
TGTGCCAGCAGCTTAGGGACAGGGACGCTAACTTTCTTT
>TRBD1|TRBV5-4|few|TRBJ1-2
CASSPGTGGVYGYTF
TGTGCCAGCAGCCCTGGGACAGGCGGTGTTTATGGCTACACCTTC
>TRBD1|TRBV9|once|TRBJ1-5
CASSVDDRALNQPQHF
TGTGCCAGCAGCGTAGATGACAGGGCCTTAAATCAGCCCCAGCATTTT
>TRBD2|TRBV7-3|once|TRBJ2-7
CASSLTGQLAGGEQYF
TGTGCCAGCAGCTTAACAGGACAGCTGGCGGGAGGGGAGCAGTACTTC
>-|TRBV2|few|TRBJ2-3
CASSDSSYTQYF
TGTGCCAGCAGTGATTCTAGCTATACGCAGTATTTT
>-|TRBV28|-|TRBJ1-2
CATLEPGRGGYGYTF
TGTGCCACCCTTGAACCAGGCAGGGGTGGCTATGGCTACACCTTC
>TRBD1|TRBV2|-|TRBJ2-7
CASTSSGTGGRYEQYF
TGTGCCAGCACCTCAAGCGGGACAGGGGGCAGGTACGAGCAGTACTTC
>-|TRBV28|-|TRBJ1-1
CASSFGQEAFF
TGTGCCAGCAGTTTTGGACAGGAAGCTTTCTTT
>-|TRBV6-4|-|TRBJ1-5
CASSGTNRNQPQHF
TGTGCCAGCAGTGGGACAAACCGCAATCAGCCCCAGCATTTT
>-|TRBV5-4|few|TRBJ1-1
CASSIDRSWTEAFF
TGTGCCAGCAGCATAGACAGGAGTTGGACTGAAGCTTTCTTT
>TRBD1|TRBV5-5|-|TRBJ2-5
CASSGDSETQYF
TGTGCCAGCAGCGGGGACAGCGAGACCCAGTACTTC
>TRBD1|TRBV19|-|TRBJ1-5
CASSPGTGLYAFQHF
TGTGCCAGTAGCCCCGGGACAGGGCTGTACGCTTTCCAGCATTTT
>TRBD1|TRBV4-3|-|TRBJ2-7
CASSQAPDRADYEQYF
TGCGCCAGCAGCCAAGCCCCGGACAGGGCAGACTACGAGCAGTACTTC
>-|TRBV6-1|-|TRBJ2-7
CASRGIEPYEQYF
TGTGCCAGCAGGGGCATCGAACCCTACGAGCAGTACTTC
>TRBD1|TRBV9|-|TRBJ1-2
CASSAPRDRSNYGYTF
TGTGCCAGCAGCGCCCCGAGGGACAGGAGTAACTATGGCTACACCTTC
>-|TRBV9|-|TRBJ2-5
CASSVGGGLIQETQYF
TGTGCCAGCAGCGTTGGGGGGGGCCTCATCCAAGAGACCCAGTACTTC
>-|TRBV10-2|once|TRBJ1-1
CASTRTEGAGAEAFF
TGCGCCAGCACTCGGACAGAAGGGGCTGGGGCTGAAGCTTTCTTT
>TRBD1|TRBV19|-|TRBJ2-1
CASSMRDRYNEQFF
TGTGCCAGTAGTATGAGGGACAGATACAATGAGCAGTTCTTC
>TRBD2|TRBV25-1|-|TRBJ2-3
CASRGGAGVTDTQYF
TGTGCCAGCCGTGGGGGAGCGGGGGTCACAGATACGCAGTATTTT
>TRBD1|TRBV11-2|-|TRBJ2-5
CASSSQGGKETQYF
TGTGCCAGCAGCTCACAGGGGGGCAAAGAGACCCAGTACTTC
>-|TRBV7-9|-|TRBJ1-2
CASSLVATDTYGYTF
TGTGCCAGCAGCTTAGTTGCGACAGATACCTATGGCTACACCTTC
>-|TRBV11-2|-|TRBJ2-7
CASSLGGWEQYF
TGTGCCAGCAGCTTAGGTGGCTGGGAGCAGTACTTC
>-|TRBV28|-|TRBJ1-5
CASSFLIVGVFQPQHF
TGTGCCAGCAGTTTCTTGATTGTCGGGGTATTCCAGCCCCAGCATTTT